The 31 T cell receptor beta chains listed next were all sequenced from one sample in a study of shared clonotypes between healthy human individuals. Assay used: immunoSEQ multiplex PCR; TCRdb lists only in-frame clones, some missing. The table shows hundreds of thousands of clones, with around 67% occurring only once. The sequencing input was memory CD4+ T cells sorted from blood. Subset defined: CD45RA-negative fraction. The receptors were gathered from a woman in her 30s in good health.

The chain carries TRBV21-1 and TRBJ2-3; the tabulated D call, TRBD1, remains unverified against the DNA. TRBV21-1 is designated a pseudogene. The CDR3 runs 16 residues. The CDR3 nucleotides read TGTGCCAGCAGCAAAGCCAGGGGACCTCCCACAGATACGCAGTATTTT. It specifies CASSKARGPPTDTQYF.

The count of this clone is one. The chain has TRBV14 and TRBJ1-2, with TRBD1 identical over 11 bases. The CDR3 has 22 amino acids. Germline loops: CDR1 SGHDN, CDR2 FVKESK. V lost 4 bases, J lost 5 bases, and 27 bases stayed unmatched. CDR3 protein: CASSPNRGQGGQTLTKSYGYTF. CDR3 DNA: TGTGCCAGCAGCCCCAATCGGGGACAGGGGGGCCAAACCCTAACAAAGAGTTATGGCTACACCTTC.

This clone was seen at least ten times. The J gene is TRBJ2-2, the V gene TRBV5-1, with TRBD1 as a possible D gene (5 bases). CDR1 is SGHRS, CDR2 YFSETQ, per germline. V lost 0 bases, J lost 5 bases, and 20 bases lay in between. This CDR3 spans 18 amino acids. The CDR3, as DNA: TGCGCCAGCAGCTTGGGCAACGGCAGGGCCATAGGGACCGGGGAGCTGTTTTTT. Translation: CASSLGNGRAIGTGELFF.

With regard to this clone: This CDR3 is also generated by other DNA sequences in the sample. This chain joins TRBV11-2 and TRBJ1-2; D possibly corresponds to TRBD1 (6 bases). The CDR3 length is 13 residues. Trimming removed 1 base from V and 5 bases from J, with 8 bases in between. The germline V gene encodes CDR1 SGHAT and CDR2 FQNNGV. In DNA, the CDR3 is TGTGCCAGCAGCTTAGGGACAGCTTATGGCTACACCTTC. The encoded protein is CASSLGTAYGYTF.

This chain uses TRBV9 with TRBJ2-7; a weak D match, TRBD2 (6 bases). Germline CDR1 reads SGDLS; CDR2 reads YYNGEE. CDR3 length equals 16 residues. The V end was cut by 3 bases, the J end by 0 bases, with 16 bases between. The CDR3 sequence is CASSGRAGRSSYEQYF. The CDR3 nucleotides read TGTGCCAGCAGCGGGCGAGCGGGCCGGAGCTCCTACGAGCAGTACTTC.

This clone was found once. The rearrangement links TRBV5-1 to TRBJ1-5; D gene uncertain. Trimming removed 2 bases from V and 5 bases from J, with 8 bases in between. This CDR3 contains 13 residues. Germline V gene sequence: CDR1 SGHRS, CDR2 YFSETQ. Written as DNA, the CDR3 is TGCGCCAGCAGCTTTACACCTGATCAGCCCCAGCATTTT. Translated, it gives CASSFTPDQPQHF.

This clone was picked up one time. The CDR3 DNA sequence: TGTGCCAGCAGTACCCCGCTTGGACAGGGGGCGGACGAGCAGTACTTC. This translates into CASSTPLGQGADEQYF. The rearrangement joins TRBV27 to TRBJ2-7; 11 positions agree with TRBD1. The germline V gene encodes CDR1 MNHEY and CDR2 SMNVEV (reference sequence). This CDR3 contains 16 residues. Trimming at V came to 5 bases and at J to 5 bases, leaving 11 bases not matched to a gene.

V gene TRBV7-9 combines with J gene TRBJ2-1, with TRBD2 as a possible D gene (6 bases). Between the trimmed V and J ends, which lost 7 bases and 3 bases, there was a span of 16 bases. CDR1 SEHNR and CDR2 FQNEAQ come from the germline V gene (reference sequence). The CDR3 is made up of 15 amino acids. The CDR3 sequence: CASTSDYRYYNEQFF. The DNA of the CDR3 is TGTGCCAGCACCTCGGACTACCGATACTACAATGAGCAGTTCTTC. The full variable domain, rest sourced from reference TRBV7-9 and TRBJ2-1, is DTGVSQNPRHKITKRGQNVTFRCDPISEHNRLYWYRQTLGQGPEFLTYFQNEAQLEKSRLLSDRFSAERPKGSFSTLEIQRTEQGDSAMYLCASTSDYRYYNEQFFGPGTRLTVL.

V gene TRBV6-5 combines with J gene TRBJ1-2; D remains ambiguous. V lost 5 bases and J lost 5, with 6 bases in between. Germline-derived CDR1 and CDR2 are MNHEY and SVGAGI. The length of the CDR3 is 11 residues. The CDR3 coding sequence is TGTGCCAGCAGTCCGACTTATGGCTACACCTTC. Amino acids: CASSPTYGYTF.

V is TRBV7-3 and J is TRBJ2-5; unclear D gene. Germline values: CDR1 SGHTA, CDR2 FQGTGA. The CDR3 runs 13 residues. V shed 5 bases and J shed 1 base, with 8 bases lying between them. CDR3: CASSKGSQETQYF. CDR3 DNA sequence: TGTGCCAGCAGCAAAGGATCCCAAGAGACCCAGTACTTC.

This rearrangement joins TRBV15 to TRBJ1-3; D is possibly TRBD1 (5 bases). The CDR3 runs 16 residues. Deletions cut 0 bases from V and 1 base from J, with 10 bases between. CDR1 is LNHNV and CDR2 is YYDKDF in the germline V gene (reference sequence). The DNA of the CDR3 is TGTGCCACCAGCAGAGATCGGGGCGCATCTGGAAACACCATATATTTT. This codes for CATSRDRGASGNTIYF.

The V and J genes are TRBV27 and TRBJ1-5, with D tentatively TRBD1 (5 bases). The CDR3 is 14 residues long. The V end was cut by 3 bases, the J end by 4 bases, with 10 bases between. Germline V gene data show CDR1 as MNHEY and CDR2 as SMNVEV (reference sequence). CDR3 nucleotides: TGTGCCAGCAGTTTGAGGGGTCCGAATCAGCCCCAGCATTTT. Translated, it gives CASSLRGPNQPQHF.

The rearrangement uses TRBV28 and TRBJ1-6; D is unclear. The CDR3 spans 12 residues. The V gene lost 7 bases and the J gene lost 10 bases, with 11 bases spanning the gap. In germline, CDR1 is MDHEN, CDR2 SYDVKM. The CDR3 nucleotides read TGTGCCAGCAATCAGGCGCCGTCACCCCTCCACTTT. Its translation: CASNQAPSPLHF.

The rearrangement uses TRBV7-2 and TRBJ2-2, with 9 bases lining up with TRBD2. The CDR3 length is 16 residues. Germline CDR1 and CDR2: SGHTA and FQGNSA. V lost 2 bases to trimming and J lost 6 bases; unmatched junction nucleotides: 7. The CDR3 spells CASSLIRAGGPGELFF. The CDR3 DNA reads TGTGCCAGCAGCTTAATTCGGGCGGGAGGGCCCGGGGAGCTGTTTTTT.

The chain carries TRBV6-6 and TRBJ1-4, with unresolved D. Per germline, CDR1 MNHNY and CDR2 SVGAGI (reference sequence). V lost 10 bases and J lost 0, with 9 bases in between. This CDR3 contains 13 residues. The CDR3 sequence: CATFNPTNEKLFF. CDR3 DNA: TGTGCCACCTTCAATCCAACTAATGAAAAACTGTTTTTT.

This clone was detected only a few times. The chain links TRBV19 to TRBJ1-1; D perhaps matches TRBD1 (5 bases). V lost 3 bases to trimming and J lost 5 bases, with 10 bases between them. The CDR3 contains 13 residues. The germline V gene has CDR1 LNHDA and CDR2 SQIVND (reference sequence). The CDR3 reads CASSMGRGTEAFF. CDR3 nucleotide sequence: TGTGCCAGTAGTATGGGGAGGGGAACTGAAGCTTTCTTT.

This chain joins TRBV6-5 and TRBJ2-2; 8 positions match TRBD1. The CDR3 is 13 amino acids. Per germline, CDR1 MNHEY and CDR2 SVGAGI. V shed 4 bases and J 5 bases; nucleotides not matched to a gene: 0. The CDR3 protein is CASSWTGTGELFF. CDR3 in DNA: TGTGCCAGCAGTTGGACAGGGACCGGGGAGCTGTTTTTT.

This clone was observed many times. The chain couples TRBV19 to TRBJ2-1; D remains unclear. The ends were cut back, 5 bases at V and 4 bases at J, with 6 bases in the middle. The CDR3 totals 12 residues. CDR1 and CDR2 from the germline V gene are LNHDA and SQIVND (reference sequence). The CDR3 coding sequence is TGTGCCAGTAGTTCGCAGTACAATGAGCAGTTCTTC. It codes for CASSSQYNEQFF.

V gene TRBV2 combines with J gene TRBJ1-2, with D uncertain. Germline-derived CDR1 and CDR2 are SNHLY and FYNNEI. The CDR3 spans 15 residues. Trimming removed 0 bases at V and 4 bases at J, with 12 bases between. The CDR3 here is CASSEASRGSYGYTF. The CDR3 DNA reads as TGTGCCAGCAGTGAAGCCTCCCGGGGTAGCTATGGCTACACCTTC.

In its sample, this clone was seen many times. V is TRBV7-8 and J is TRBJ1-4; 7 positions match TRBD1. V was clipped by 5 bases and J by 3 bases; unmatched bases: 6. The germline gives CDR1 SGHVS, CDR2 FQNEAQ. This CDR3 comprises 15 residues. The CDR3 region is CASSDAQGANEKLFF. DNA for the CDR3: TGTGCCAGCAGCGACGCTCAGGGGGCTAATGAAAAACTGTTTTTT. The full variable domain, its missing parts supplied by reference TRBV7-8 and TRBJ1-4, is GAGVSQSPRYKVAKRGQDVALRCDPISGHVSLFWYQQALGQGPEFLTYFQNEAQLDKSGLPSDRFFAERPEGSVSTLKIQRTQQEDSAVYLCASSDAQGANEKLFFGSGTQLSVL.

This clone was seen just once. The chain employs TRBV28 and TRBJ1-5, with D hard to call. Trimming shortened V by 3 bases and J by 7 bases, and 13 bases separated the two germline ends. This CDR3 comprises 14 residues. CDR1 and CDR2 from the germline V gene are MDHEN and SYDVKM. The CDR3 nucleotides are TGTGCCAGCAGTTTCCCGCTTGTTGGGCAGCCCCAGCATTTT. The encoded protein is CASSFPLVGQPQHF. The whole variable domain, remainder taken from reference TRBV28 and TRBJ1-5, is DVKVTQSSRYLVKRTGEKVFLECVQDMDHENMFWYRQDPGLGLRLIYFSYDVKMKEKGDIPEGYSVSREKKERFSLILESASTNQTSMYLCASSFPLVGQPQHFGDGTRLSIL.

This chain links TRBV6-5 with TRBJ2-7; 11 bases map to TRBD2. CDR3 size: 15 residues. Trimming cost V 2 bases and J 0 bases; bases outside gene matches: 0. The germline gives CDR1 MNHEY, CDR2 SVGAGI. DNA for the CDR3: TGTGCCAGCAGTTACACTAGCGGGAGCTCCTACGAGCAGTACTTC. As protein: CASSYTSGSSYEQYF.

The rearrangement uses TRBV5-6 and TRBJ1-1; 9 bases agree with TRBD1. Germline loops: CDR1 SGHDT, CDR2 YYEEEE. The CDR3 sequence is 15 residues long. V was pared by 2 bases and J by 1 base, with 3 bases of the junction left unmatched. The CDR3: CASSFPGQGNTEAFF. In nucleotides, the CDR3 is TGTGCCAGCAGCTTCCCGGGACAGGGGAACACTGAAGCTTTCTTT.

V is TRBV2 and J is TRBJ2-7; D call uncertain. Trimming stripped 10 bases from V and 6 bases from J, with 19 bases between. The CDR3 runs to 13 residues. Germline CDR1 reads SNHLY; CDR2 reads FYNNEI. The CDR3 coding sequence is TGTGCCACCCGACTCCTTGTTGCTGGCGAGCAGTACTTC. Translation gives CATRLLVAGEQYF.

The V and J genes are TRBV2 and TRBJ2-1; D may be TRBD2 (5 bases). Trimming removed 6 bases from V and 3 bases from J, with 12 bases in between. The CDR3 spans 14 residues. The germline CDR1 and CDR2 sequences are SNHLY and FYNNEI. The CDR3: CASSRTAFYNEQFF. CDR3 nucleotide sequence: TGTGCCAGCAGCAGGACTGCATTCTACAATGAGCAGTTCTTC.

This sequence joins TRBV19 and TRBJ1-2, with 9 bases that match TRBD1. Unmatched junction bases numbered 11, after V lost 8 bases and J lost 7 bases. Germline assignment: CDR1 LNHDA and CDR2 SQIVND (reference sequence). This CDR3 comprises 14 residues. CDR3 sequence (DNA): TGTGCCAGTTTTACAGTGGGGACAGGGACTGGCTACACCTTC. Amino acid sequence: CASFTVGTGTGYTF.

The CDR3: CASSSDRGWTNEKLFF. The CDR3 DNA is TGTGCCAGCAGTTCTGACAGGGGGTGGACTAATGAAAAACTGTTTTTT. The V and J genes are TRBV28 and TRBJ1-4; 9 bases are shared with TRBD1. CDR1 and CDR2 (germline): MDHEN, SYDVKM. The CDR3 loop spans 16 amino acids. V shed 4 bases, J shed 2 bases, and the junction held 5 bases outside the gene matches. The whole variable domain, remainder taken from reference TRBV28 and TRBJ1-4, is DVKVTQSSRYLVKRTGEKVFLECVQDMDHENMFWYRQDPGLGLRLIYFSYDVKMKEKGDIPEGYSVSREKKERFSLILESASTNQTSMYLCASSSDRGWTNEKLFFGSGTQLSVL.

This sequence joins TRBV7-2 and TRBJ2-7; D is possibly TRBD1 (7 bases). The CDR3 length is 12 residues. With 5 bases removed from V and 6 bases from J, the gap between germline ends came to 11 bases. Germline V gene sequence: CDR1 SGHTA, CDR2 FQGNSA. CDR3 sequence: CASSNRGGEQYF. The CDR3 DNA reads TGTGCCAGCAGCAACAGGGGAGGCGAGCAGTACTTC.

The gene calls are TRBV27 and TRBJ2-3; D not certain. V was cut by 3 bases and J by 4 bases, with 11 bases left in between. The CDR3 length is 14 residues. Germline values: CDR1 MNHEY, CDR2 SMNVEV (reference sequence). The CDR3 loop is CASSLRTVSDTQYF. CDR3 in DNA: TGTGCCAGCAGTTTGAGGACGGTTTCAGATACGCAGTATTTT.

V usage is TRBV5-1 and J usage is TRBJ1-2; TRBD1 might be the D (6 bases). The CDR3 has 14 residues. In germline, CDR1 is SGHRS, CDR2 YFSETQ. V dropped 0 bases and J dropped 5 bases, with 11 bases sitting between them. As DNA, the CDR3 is TGCGCCAGCAGCTTGGAAAGGGGGGGTTATGGCTACACCTTC. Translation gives CASSLERGGYGYTF.

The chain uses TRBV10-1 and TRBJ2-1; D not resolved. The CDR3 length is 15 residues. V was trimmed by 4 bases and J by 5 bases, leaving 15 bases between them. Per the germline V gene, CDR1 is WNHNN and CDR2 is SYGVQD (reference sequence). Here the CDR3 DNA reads TGCGCCAGCAGTGGTACCCGACCAACCGACAATGAGCAGTTCTTC. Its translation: CASSGTRPTDNEQFF.